This passage covers 22 T cell receptor beta chains from one sample sequenced in a study of T cells in Graves' hyperthyroidism and ophthalmopathy. RNA transcripts provided the source from which TCR beta CDR3 regions were amplified. The HTBI primer set was used in a first-round RT-PCR of the TCR CDR3. TCRdb called the multiplex PCR reads again in MiXCR, with one record for every CDR3 protein. The table lists about 700,000 distinct CDR3 sequences, about 15% of them singletons, with 10% to 13% in the top ten. Sequencing was carried out using blood. The source is a woman aged 18-29 years with Graves' hyperthyroidism.

This clonotype has ten or more counts. The chain links TRBV6-1 to TRBJ2-7; D perhaps matches TRBD2 (6 bases). Trimming left V 4 bases short and J 1 base short, with 11 bases between. This CDR3 is 14 amino acids long. In germline, CDR1 is MNHNS, CDR2 SASEGT. The CDR3 coding sequence is TGTGCCAGCAGTGGGGGTAGCGGTTCCTACGAGCAGTACTTC. Its translation is CASSGGSGSYEQYF.

The chain is built from TRBV6-1 and TRBJ1-2, with D possibly TRBD1 on 6 matching bases. The CDR3 is 13 amino acids. V was trimmed by 7 bases and J by 4 bases, leaving 13 bases between them. Germline CDR1 is MNHNS and CDR2 is SASEGT. CDR3 in DNA: TGTGCCAGCAAGCCGACAGGAGGCTATGGCTACACCTTC. Translated: CASKPTGGYGYTF.

The V call is TRBV7-9, the J call TRBJ2-5, with a tentative D call TRBD1 (5 bases). CDR1 SEHNR and CDR2 FQNEAQ come from the germline V gene (reference sequence). The CDR3 loop spans 15 amino acids. V shed 4 bases and J shed 1 base, with 13 bases lying between them. The CDR3, as DNA: TGTGCCAGCAGCTCAACACGACAGTTCCAAGAGACCCAGTACTTC. It translates to CASSSTRQFQETQYF.

With respect to this clonotype: This clone may be a read error of a much larger clone one base away. The chain employs TRBV18 and TRBJ2-1; 9 nucleotides align to TRBD1. Germline V gene sequence: CDR1 KGHSH, CDR2 LQKENI. J gave up 5 bases and V 8 bases, and 7 bases lay outside the gene matches. This CDR3 has 14 amino acids. DNA for the CDR3: TGTGCCAGCCCACACCGGACAGGGGACAATGAGCAGTTCTTC. This encodes CASPHRTGDNEQFF.

J is TRBJ1-5 and V is TRBV4-1; D gene unclear. The V and J ends lost 1 base and 3 bases respectively, with 10 bases between them. From germline, CDR1 is MGHRA and CDR2 YSYEKL. The CDR3 runs 15 residues. The DNA for the CDR3 is TGCGCCAGCAGCCAAGCCGGACGGTTCAATCAGCCCCAGCATTTT. This translates into CASSQAGRFNQPQHF.

In regard to this clonotype: One junction end disagrees with the germline gene, perhaps due to a read error. The J gene is TRBJ1-1, the V gene TRBV19; no clear D gene. Germline loops: CDR1 LNHDA, CDR2 SQIVND (reference sequence). There are 15 residues in the CDR3. The DNA for the CDR3 is TGTGCCAGTAGTATAGACTACTCCCGGAACGCTGAAGCTTTCTTT. Translating gives CASSIDYSRNAEAFF.

The CDR3 DNA is TGTGCCAGCAGCTTAGATGGGGGGACCCTCCACTTT. Protein sequence: CASSLDGGTLHF. V usage is TRBV7-9 and J usage is TRBJ1-6, with D maybe TRBD1 (5 bases). V was clipped by 1 base and J by 14 bases, with 9 bases between them. Germline CDR1 and CDR2: SEHNR and FQNEAQ (reference sequence). The CDR3 sequence is 12 residues long.

The sample holds many counts of this clonotype. This chain links TRBV30 with TRBJ2-1; a possible D gene is TRBD1 (5 bases). The CDR3 covers 16 residues. Trimming took off 3 bases at V and 4 bases at J, with 19 bases between the two ends. The germline V gene has CDR1 GTSNPN and CDR2 SVGIG (reference sequence). CDR3 in DNA: TGTGCCTGGAGAGAACCCGACAGACTCTTATACAATGAGCAGTTCTTC. Protein product: CAWREPDRLLYNEQFF.

This clonotype was found many times. The chain carries TRBV20-1 and TRBJ2-3, with D perhaps TRBD2 (6 bases). CDR3 length equals 17 residues. V was cut by 2 bases and J by 1 base, with 19 bases left in between. Germline-derived CDR1 and CDR2 are DFQATT and SNEGSKA (reference sequence). The CDR3 sequence is CSARSEGPHRRTDTQYF. In nucleotides, the CDR3 is TGCAGTGCTAGATCGGAGGGACCCCACCGTCGCACAGATACGCAGTATTTT.

This chain links TRBV5-1 with TRBJ1-6; 9 nucleotides agree with TRBD1. CDR1 is SGHRS and CDR2 is YFSETQ in the germline V gene. The length of the CDR3 is 16 residues. J gave up 7 bases and V 4 bases, and 9 bases lay outside the gene matches. The DNA for the CDR3 is TGCGCCAGCAGCGCCGGAAACAGGGGGCAAAATTCACCCCTCCACTTT. Its protein is CASSAGNRGQNSPLHF.

This clonotype showed up many times. The rearrangement links TRBV6-5 to TRBJ1-4; D call uncertain. With 0 bases removed from V and 0 bases from J, the gap between germline ends came to 5 bases. Germline V gene data show CDR1 as MNHEY and CDR2 as SVGAGI. This CDR3 is built from 15 residues. The CDR3 nucleotides are TGTGCCAGCAGTTACTCGGGCGCAACTAATGAAAAACTGTTTTTT. Protein: CASSYSGATNEKLFF.

This clonotype was found a few times. A much larger clonotype is one base distant, so this may be a read error. CDR3 amino acids: CASSAPDREKNTEAFF. CDR3 DNA: TGTGCCAGCAGTGCCCCGGACAGGGAAAAAAACACTGAAGCTTTCTTT. The chain links TRBV12-3 or TRBV12-4 to TRBJ1-1, with TRBD1 identical over 8 bases. The CDR3 runs to 16 residues. The V and J ends lost 5 bases and 2 bases, in that order; junction bases with no gene match: 10.

This clonotype was found many times. V and J are TRBV3-1 and TRBJ1-1; no clear D. The germline V and J ends were trimmed by 4 bases and 1 base, with 10 bases remaining between them. CDR1 and CDR2 from the germline V gene are LGHDT and YNNKEL (reference sequence). This CDR3 contains 14 residues. CDR3 DNA: TGTGCCAGCAGCCGTAGACCCACGAACACTGAAGCTTTCTTT. This gives the protein CASSRRPTNTEAFF.

The chain links TRBV12-3 or TRBV12-4 to TRBJ2-1; 8 bases fit TRBD2. The CDR3 is 16 residues long. V lost 2 bases to trimming and J lost 9 bases; unmatched junction nucleotides: 12. The CDR3 spells CASSLRAGTRGPEQFF. Here the CDR3 DNA reads TGTGCCAGCAGTTTAAGGGCCGGGACTAGGGGTCCTGAGCAGTTCTTC.

In this sample, this clonotype turned up many times. The V and J genes are TRBV18 and TRBJ2-7; D is unclear. CDR3 size: 14 residues. Per germline, CDR1 KGHSH and CDR2 LQKENI. V was cut by 2 bases and J by 3 bases, with 11 bases left in between. The CDR3 DNA sequence: TGTGCCAGCTCACCAGGGCCGACTCACTACGAGCAGTACTTC. Translating it yields CASSPGPTHYEQYF. Supplemented by reference TRBV18 and TRBJ2-7, the full variable domain reads NAGVMQNPRHLVRRRGQEARLRCSPMKGHSHVYWYRQLPEEGLKFMVYLQKENIIDESGMPKERFSAEFPKEGPSILRIQQVVRGDSAAYFCASSPGPTHYEQYFGPGTRLTVT.

In its sample, this clonotype was seen many times. The gene calls are TRBV28 and TRBJ2-1; weak D call: TRBD2 (7 bases). Germline V lookup: CDR1 MDHEN, CDR2 SYDVKM. Trimming removed 5 bases at V and 2 bases at J, with 13 bases between. This CDR3 is built from 15 residues. CDR3 sequence: CASSVRGGTYNEQFF. CDR3 bases: TGTGCCAGCAGTGTTAGGGGGGGCACCTACAATGAGCAGTTCTTC.

This clonotype occurred a few times. The rearrangement links TRBV7-8 to TRBJ2-7; 9 nucleotides line up with TRBD1. This CDR3 has 14 residues. The V gene end was trimmed by 4 bases and the J gene end by 6 bases; junction bases not matched to a gene: 7. Germline CDR1 SGHVS, CDR2 FQNEAQ. CDR3 residues: CASSSGQGIGEQYF. CDR3 DNA sequence: TGTGCCAGCAGCTCAGGACAGGGGATCGGCGAGCAGTACTTC.

This clonotype appeared a few times. This chain connects TRBV15 to TRBJ2-3; TRBD2 agrees at 8 bases. The trim removed 2 bases at V and 4 bases at J, leaving 5 bases unmatched. The V gene's germline CDR1 is LNHNV and CDR2 YYDKDF (reference sequence). CDR3 length equals 15 residues. CDR3 amino acids: CATSRKRESADTQYF. The CDR3 nucleotides are TGTGCCACCAGCAGAAAGCGGGAGAGCGCAGATACGCAGTATTTT.

This clonotype was counted at least ten times. V is TRBV2 and J is TRBJ2-6; 7 bases align to TRBD1. V was pared by 8 bases and J by 2 bases, with 6 bases of the junction left unmatched. CDR1 is SNHLY and CDR2 is FYNNEI in the germline V gene. CDR3 length: 15 amino acids. CDR3 residues: CASRQGWTGANVLTF. The CDR3 DNA sequence: TGTGCCAGCCGACAGGGTTGGACTGGGGCCAACGTCCTGACTTTC.

Only a few counts were recorded for this clonotype. V and J are TRBV13 and TRBJ2-7, with TRBD2 matching 9 bases. CDR3 length: 16 amino acids. Germline V gene sequence: CDR1 PRHDT, CDR2 FYEKMQ (reference sequence). V lost 6 bases and J lost 2; bases outside the gene matches: 11. The CDR3 coding sequence is TGTGCCAGCAGAAGCCGTGGGGGACTAGCCCCCTACGAGCAGTACTTC. It yields the protein CASRSRGGLAPYEQYF.

Comment on this clonotype: The junction shows a germline mismatch at one end, possibly a read error. CDR3: CASSFAKNYEQYF. CDR3 nucleotides: TGTGCTAGCAGCTTTGCAAAGAACTACGAGCAGTACTTC. This chain joins TRBV7-7 and TRBJ2-7, with no clear D. The CDR3 is 13 amino acids. Germline V gene sequence: CDR1 SSHAT, CDR2 FNYEAQ (reference sequence). The full variable domain, in which reference TRBV7-7 and TRBJ2-7 provide the parts outside the CDR3, is GAGVSQSPRYKVTKRGQDVTLRCDPISSHATLYWYQQALGQGPEFLTYFNYEAQPDKSGLPSDRFSAERPEGSISTLTIQRTEQRDSAMYRCASSFAKNYEQYFGPGTRLTVT.

This clonotype has at least ten counts. The chain employs TRBV13 and TRBJ1-6; D gene uncertain. Germline assignment: CDR1 PRHDT and CDR2 FYEKMQ (reference sequence). This CDR3 comprises 12 residues. V was cut by 4 bases and J by 10 bases, with 8 bases left in between. The CDR3 nucleotides read TGTGCCAGCAGCTATAGCCAGTCACCCCTCCACTTT. This sequence encodes CASSYSQSPLHF.